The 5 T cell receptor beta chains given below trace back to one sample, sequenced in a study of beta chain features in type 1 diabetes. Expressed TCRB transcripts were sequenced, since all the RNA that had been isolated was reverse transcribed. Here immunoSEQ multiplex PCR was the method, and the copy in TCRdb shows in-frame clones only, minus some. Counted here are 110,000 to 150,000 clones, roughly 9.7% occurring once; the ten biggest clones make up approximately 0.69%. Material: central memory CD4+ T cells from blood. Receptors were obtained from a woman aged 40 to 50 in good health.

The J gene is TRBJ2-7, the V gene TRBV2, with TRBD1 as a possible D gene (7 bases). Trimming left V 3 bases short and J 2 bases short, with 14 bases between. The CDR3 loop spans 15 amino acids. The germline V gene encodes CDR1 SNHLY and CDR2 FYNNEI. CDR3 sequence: CASSEVAGGPYEQYF. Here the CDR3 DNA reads TGTGCCAGCAGTGAGGTGGCAGGGGGGCCCTACGAGCAGTACTTC.

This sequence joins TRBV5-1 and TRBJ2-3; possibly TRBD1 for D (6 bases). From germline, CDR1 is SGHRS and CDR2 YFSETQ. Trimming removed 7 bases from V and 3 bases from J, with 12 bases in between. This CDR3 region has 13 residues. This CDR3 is CASSTGPTDTQYF. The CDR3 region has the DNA TGCGCCAGCTCAACAGGGCCGACAGATACGCAGTATTTT.

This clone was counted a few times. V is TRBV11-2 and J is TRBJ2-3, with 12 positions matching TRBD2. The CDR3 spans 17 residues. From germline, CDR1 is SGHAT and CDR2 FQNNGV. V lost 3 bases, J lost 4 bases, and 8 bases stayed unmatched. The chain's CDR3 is CASSLGLAGGVADTQYF. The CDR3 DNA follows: TGTGCCAGCAGCTTGGGCCTAGCGGGGGGGGTTGCAGATACGCAGTATTTT.

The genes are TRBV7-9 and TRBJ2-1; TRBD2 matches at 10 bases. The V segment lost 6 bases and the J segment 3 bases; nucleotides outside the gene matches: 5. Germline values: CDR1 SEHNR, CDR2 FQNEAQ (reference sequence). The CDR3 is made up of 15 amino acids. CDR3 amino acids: CASRPGLAVYNEQFF. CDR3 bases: TGTGCCAGCAGACCCGGACTAGCGGTCTACAATGAGCAGTTCTTC.

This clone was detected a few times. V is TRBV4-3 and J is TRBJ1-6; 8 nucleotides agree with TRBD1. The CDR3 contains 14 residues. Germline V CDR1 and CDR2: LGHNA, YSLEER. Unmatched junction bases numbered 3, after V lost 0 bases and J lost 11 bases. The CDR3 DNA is TGCGCCAGCAGCCAAGATAAACAGGGGGCACCCCTCCACTTT. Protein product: CASSQDKQGAPLHF.